The 32 T cell receptor beta chains below all came from one sample that was sequenced in a study of patients and donors after allogeneic stem cell transplantation. One entry per CDR3 protein results from TCRdb running MiXCR on the RT-PCR reads. The sample lists about a million distinct CDR3 sequences, over 15% seen once, with 5.5% to 6.5% in the top ten. Source material: blood, either unsorted or a sorted T cell fraction (not recorded which). The receptors shown here come from a human donor who was either an allogeneic HSCT recipient or a stem cell or donor lymphocyte infusion donor (not recorded which). It is not recorded whose cells these are; they may come from a transplant donor.

This clonotype has just a few counts. The rearrangement uses TRBV7-9 and TRBJ1-2; D is ambiguous. Trimming took off 4 bases at V and 8 bases at J, with 8 bases between the two ends. Per the germline V gene, CDR1 is SEHNR and CDR2 is FQNEAQ (reference sequence). The CDR3 is 11 amino acids. The CDR3 protein is CASSSETGYTF. Written as DNA, the CDR3 is TGTGCCAGCAGCTCGGAGACGGGCTACACCTTC.

The rearrangement uses TRBV20-1 and TRBJ2-7, with TRBD2 as a possible D gene (7 bases). The CDR3 totals 15 residues. Germline V gene sequence: CDR1 DFQATT, CDR2 SNEGSKA (reference sequence). V was clipped by 6 bases and J by 5 bases, with 23 bases between them. In DNA form, the CDR3 reads TGCAGTGCCGGAGGCGCGGGGGCCTTGGGGCACGAGCAGTACTTC. This encodes CSAGGAGALGHEQYF.

The chain couples TRBV20-1 to TRBJ2-1; D call uncertain. The CDR3 runs to 13 residues. Trimming removed 3 bases from V and 6 bases from J, with 12 bases in between. The germline gives CDR1 DFQATT, CDR2 SNEGSKA (reference sequence). The CDR3 bases are TGCAGTGCTAGTCGTTCCGGGCGCAATGAGCAGTTCTTC. This codes for CSASRSGRNEQFF.

This clonotype was counted only a few times. The gene calls are TRBV20-1 and TRBJ1-6, with D uncertain. Germline lookup yields CDR1 DFQATT and CDR2 SNEGSKA (reference sequence). The germline V and J ends were trimmed by 1 base and 8 bases, with 15 bases remaining between them. The CDR3 covers 15 residues. Here the CDR3 reads CSARVAGGYYSPLHF. As DNA, the CDR3 is TGCAGTGCTAGAGTTGCGGGCGGTTACTATTCACCCCTCCACTTT.

This clonotype has just a few counts. The chain uses TRBV5-1 and TRBJ2-4; D remains ambiguous. The CDR3 totals 15 residues. Trimming took off 0 bases at V and 2 bases at J, with 9 bases between the two ends. Per the germline V gene, CDR1 is SGHRS and CDR2 is YFSETQ. The CDR3 DNA reads as TGCGCCAGCAGCTTGGATGGCGGAACCAAAAACATTCAGTACTTC. Its translation is CASSLDGGTKNIQYF. Full variable domain (missing parts from reference TRBV5-1 and TRBJ2-4): KAGVTQTPRYLIKTRGQQVTLSCSPISGHRSVSWYQQTPGQGLQFLFEYFSETQRNKGNFPGRFSGRQFSNSRSEMNVSTLELGDSALYLCASSLDGGTKNIQYFGAGTRLSVL.

The V and J genes are TRBV10-3 and TRBJ2-3; possibly TRBD2 for D (5 bases). V lost 6 bases and J 0 bases, leaving 10 bases between the germline ends. In germline, CDR1 is ENHRY, CDR2 SYGVKD. The CDR3 has 14 residues. The CDR3 bases are TGTGCCATCAGAGCCACGGGAAGCACAGATACGCAGTATTTT. It is translated as CAIRATGSTDTQYF.

A few counts support this clonotype. The V and J genes are TRBV25-1 and TRBJ2-3; 8 bases are shared with TRBD1. V dropped 4 bases and J dropped 2; count of bases not matched to a gene: 5. There are 15 residues in the CDR3. From germline, CDR1 is MGHDK and CDR2 SYGVNS. The CDR3 DNA reads TGTGCCAGCAGTGCCAACAGGGGGGACACAGATACGCAGTATTTT. Translating gives CASSANRGDTDTQYF.

This chain uses TRBV7-3 with TRBJ2-1, with D perhaps matching TRBD2 (6 bases). CDR1 SGHTA and CDR2 FQGTGA come from the germline V gene. This CDR3 has 16 amino acids. The V end lost 1 base, the J end lost 1 base, and 11 bases lay between the germline ends. Written as DNA, the CDR3 is TGTGCCAGCAGCTTAAAGGCGGGACTTTCCTACAATGAGCAGTTCTTC. Amino acid sequence: CASSLKAGLSYNEQFF.

This clonotype was detected ten times or more. This sequence joins TRBV24-1 and TRBJ2-6, with D possibly TRBD2 on 8 matching bases. CDR1 is KGHDR and CDR2 is SFDVKD in the germline V gene. The CDR3 sequence is 19 residues long. The V gene lost 3 bases and the J gene lost 0 bases, with 17 bases spanning the gap. The CDR3 reads CATSDPTTGTSSGANVLTF. In DNA form, the CDR3 reads TGTGCCACCAGTGATCCCACGACAGGGACTAGCTCTGGGGCCAACGTCCTGACTTTC.

This chain joins TRBV19 and TRBJ2-3; TRBD1 agrees at 7 bases. The trim removed 7 bases at V and 1 base at J, leaving 11 bases unmatched. The germline gives CDR1 LNHDA, CDR2 SQIVND (reference sequence). CDR3 length equals 16 residues. CDR3 residues: CASKQQGKVGTDTQYF. CDR3 DNA sequence: TGTGCCAGTAAACAACAGGGGAAAGTAGGCACAGATACGCAGTATTTT.

The chain has TRBV4-3 and TRBJ1-1; 7 nucleotides agree with TRBD1. Germline-derived CDR1 and CDR2 are LGHNA and YSLEER. The CDR3 has 16 residues. V trimming: 2 bases; J trimming: 0 bases; junction bases outside the gene matches: 6. The DNA for the CDR3 is TGCGCCAGCAGCCAATTCCGGACAGGACTGAACACTGAAGCTTTCTTT. It translates to CASSQFRTGLNTEAFF.

A few counts support this clonotype. The J gene is TRBJ1-1, the V gene TRBV7-2; D call uncertain. CDR3 size: 14 residues. The germline V gene encodes CDR1 SGHTA and CDR2 FQGNSA. The V and J ends lost 4 bases and 0 bases respectively, with 9 bases between them. CDR3 sequence reads: CASSSRLMNTEAFF. CDR3 DNA sequence: TGTGCCAGCAGCTCTCGGCTCATGAACACTGAAGCTTTCTTT.

V gene TRBV6-8 combines with J gene TRBJ2-2; the match to TRBD1 covers 9 bases. The CDR3 runs 12 residues. V was pared by 5 bases and J by 13 bases, with 5 bases of the junction left unmatched. Germline lookup yields CDR1 MNHGY and CDR2 SAAAGT. The CDR3 region has the DNA TGTGCCAGCAGTCGGACAGGGGACGGGCTGTTTTTT. Residues: CASSRTGDGLFF.

This clonotype turned up a few times. CDR3 sequence reads: CASSEGAIYNSPLHF. DNA for the CDR3: TGTGCCAGCAGTGAAGGGGCGATTTATAATTCACCCCTCCACTTT. The chain employs TRBV2 and TRBJ1-6; D gene ambiguous. The CDR3 is 15 amino acids. V was clipped by 1 base and J by 4 bases, with 8 bases between them. Per the germline V gene, CDR1 is SNHLY and CDR2 is FYNNEI.

The chain couples TRBV12-3 or TRBV12-4 to TRBJ2-7; perhaps TRBD2 as D (5 bases). This CDR3 contains 13 residues. V was clipped by 5 bases and J by 4 bases, with 12 bases between them. The CDR3 region is CASSPDFLYEQYF. The CDR3 DNA reads TGTGCCAGCAGTCCGGACTTCTTGTACGAGCAGTACTTC.

This clonotype was seen a handful of times. The chain carries TRBV30 and TRBJ1-1, with no clear D. CDR3 length: 15 residues. CDR1 and CDR2 from the germline V gene are GTSNPN and SVGIG (reference sequence). Trimming removed 0 bases from V and 5 bases from J, with 16 bases in between. DNA for the CDR3: TGTGCCTGGAGTGTATCCAGGAGGGCGGAGACTGAAGCTTTCTTT. Its translation: CAWSVSRRAETEAFF. Full variable domain (rest looked up from reference TRBV30 and TRBJ1-1): SQTIHQWPATLVQPVGSPLSLECTVEGTSNPNLYWYRQAAGRGLQLLFYSVGIGQISSEVPQNLSASRPQDRQFILSSKKLLLSDSGFYLCAWSVSRRAETEAFFGQGTRLTVV.

A remark on this clonotype: An end of the junction differs from the germline gene, which may be a read error. The chain links TRBV20-1 to TRBJ2-3; a possible D gene is TRBD1 (6 bases). Germline V gives CDR1 DFQATT, CDR2 SNEGSKA (reference sequence). CDR3 length: 13 amino acids. CDR3 coding DNA: TGCAGTGCTCCCGGGGACATCACATATACGCAGTATTTT. Residues: CSAPGDITYTQYF.

The sample holds a few counts of this clonotype. The chain is built from TRBV5-1 and TRBJ2-5, with 13 bases aligning to TRBD2. The junction had 3 bases not matched to a gene; V was cut back by 7 bases and J by 0 bases. Germline V gene sequence: CDR1 SGHRS, CDR2 YFSETQ. The CDR3 consists of 15 residues. CDR3 loop: CASYGTSGDQETQYF. DNA of the CDR3: TGCGCCAGCTACGGGACTAGCGGGGACCAAGAGACCCAGTACTTC.

V is TRBV20-1 and J is TRBJ2-1, with 10 bases that match TRBD2. V trimming: 3 bases; J trimming: 7 bases; junction bases outside the gene matches: 9. Looked up from germline, CDR1 is DFQATT and CDR2 is SNEGSKA (reference sequence). This CDR3 has 15 residues. CDR3: CSASNPSGSGNEQFF. The DNA for the CDR3 is TGCAGTGCTAGCAATCCTAGCGGGAGTGGAAATGAGCAGTTCTTC.

The rearrangement uses TRBV20-1 and TRBJ1-3; D might be TRBD1 (6 bases). Trimming cost V 5 bases and J 0 bases, with 17 bases left between them. Germline V gene data show CDR1 as DFQATT and CDR2 as SNEGSKA (reference sequence). This CDR3 spans 16 amino acids. The CDR3 region has the DNA TGCAGTGCTCGATACGGACAGTCCGCCTCTGGAAACACCATATATTTT. This gives the protein CSARYGQSASGNTIYF.

This clonotype was seen a few times. This chain links TRBV20-1 with TRBJ1-2, with D possibly being TRBD1 (6 bases). V shed 5 bases and J shed 11 bases, with 24 bases lying between them. The germline CDR1 and CDR2 sequences are DFQATT and SNEGSKA (reference sequence). The CDR3 length is 14 residues. CDR3 bases: TGCAGTGCTTTCTTCCTCGGGGGCCCATGGTCGTACACCTTC. As protein: CSAFFLGGPWSYTF.

This sequence joins TRBV4-2 and TRBJ2-1; no clear D. This CDR3 spans 18 amino acids. The germline gives CDR1 LGHNA, CDR2 YNFKEQ. V was trimmed by 2 bases and J by 0 bases, leaving 17 bases between them. The CDR3 protein is CASSQPLRSLLSYNEQFF. CDR3 DNA sequence: TGTGCCAGCAGCCAACCCCTACGGAGCCTCCTCTCCTACAATGAGCAGTTCTTC.

This clonotype was counted only a few times. V usage is TRBV20-1 and J usage is TRBJ1-5, with 8 bases that match TRBD1. With 0 bases clipped from V and 4 bases from J, the junction kept 5 bases outside the gene matches. Germline V gene sequence: CDR1 DFQATT, CDR2 SNEGSKA (reference sequence). This CDR3 is 15 amino acids long. CDR3 amino acids: CSAREGQARNQPQHF. CDR3 nucleotide sequence: TGCAGTGCTAGAGAGGGACAGGCCCGAAATCAGCCCCAGCATTTT.

This clonotype has more than one count but fewer than ten. The J gene is TRBJ2-7, the V gene TRBV25-1, with D tentatively TRBD2 (6 bases). Trimming took 3 bases from V and 3 from J, leaving 18 bases between them. CDR1 and CDR2 (germline): MGHDK, SYGVNS. The CDR3 is 16 amino acids. The CDR3 DNA reads TGTGCCAGCAGTGACCCCCGCGGGGCGGATAGCTACGAGCAGTACTTC. Residues: CASSDPRGADSYEQYF.

This chain connects TRBV20-1 to TRBJ2-1; D not certain. The CDR3 covers 11 residues. V was clipped by 5 bases and J by 7 bases, with 9 bases between them. Germline V gives CDR1 DFQATT, CDR2 SNEGSKA (reference sequence). Here the CDR3 DNA reads TGCAGTGCTGGGCTTGAGAATGAGCAGTTCTTC. It codes for CSAGLENEQFF.

There are many counts of this clonotype. The junction does not match germline at one end; this may be a read error. V and J are TRBV12-3 or TRBV12-4 and TRBJ2-7; D may be TRBD1 or TRBD2 (6 bases each). This CDR3 is 14 amino acids long. The CDR3 coding sequence is TGTGCCAGCAGCTTAGGGGGGAGCTCCTACGAGCAGTACTTC. Protein sequence: CASSLGGSSYEQYF.

This clonotype was detected only a few times. The CDR3 nucleotides read TGTGCCACCCGACAGCAAGAGACCCAGTACTTC. Its protein is CATRQQETQYF. The chain recombines TRBV10-3 with TRBJ2-5; D may be TRBD1 (5 bases). Germline lookup yields CDR1 ENHRY and CDR2 SYGVKD. This CDR3 comprises 11 residues. Trimming took 10 bases from V and 2 from J, leaving 8 bases between them.

This clonotype has a single count. The chain couples TRBV11-2 to TRBJ2-7, with D maybe TRBD2 (5 bases). Trimming stripped 2 bases from V and 9 bases from J, with 14 bases between. CDR1 is SGHAT, CDR2 FQNNGV, per germline. This CDR3 has 13 amino acids. Here the CDR3 reads CASSLLRTAGQYF. The DNA for the CDR3 is TGTGCCAGCAGCTTACTACGGACCGCGGGGCAGTACTTC. The full variable domain, completed using reference TRBV11-2 and TRBJ2-7, is EAGVAQSPRYKIIEKRQSVAFWCNPISGHATLYWYQQILGQGPKLLIQFQNNGVVDDSQLPKDRFSAERLKGVDSTLKIQPAKLEDSAVYLCASSLLRTAGQYFGPGTRLTVT.

As regards this clonotype: This may stem from a read error, because a much larger clone lies one nucleotide away. The chain recombines TRBV27 with TRBJ2-7; D possibly corresponds to TRBD2 (6 bases). The CDR3 has 14 amino acids. The V gene's germline CDR1 is MNHEY and CDR2 SMNVEV (reference sequence). V lost 3 bases, J lost 1 base, and 10 bases lay in between. The DNA of the CDR3 is TGTGCCAGCAGTTTCCTCGGAGGGTCCTACGAGCAGTACTTC. Translated: CASSFLGGSYEQYF.

This clonotype was detected only a few times. This chain links TRBV12-3 or TRBV12-4 with TRBJ2-7, with TRBD2 matching 13 bases. The CDR3 runs 17 residues. V shed 3 bases and J 3 bases; nucleotides not matched to a gene: 8. CDR3 DNA: TGTGCCAGCAGTTTCTTAACTAGCGGGAGGGGATACTACGAGCAGTACTTC. It is translated as CASSFLTSGRGYYEQYF.

CDR3 amino acids: CSVARETEAFF. Written as DNA, the CDR3 is TGCAGCGTTGCCAGGGAAACTGAAGCTTTCTTT. The chain uses TRBV29-1 and TRBJ1-1; a possible D gene is TRBD1 (5 bases). This CDR3 region has 11 residues. V shed 4 bases and J shed 5 bases, with 8 bases lying between them. Germline V gives CDR1 SQVTM, CDR2 ANQGSEA.

The genes are TRBV24-1 and TRBJ1-4; D is unclear. CDR1 KGHDR and CDR2 SFDVKD come from the germline V gene. This CDR3 region has 14 residues. V was trimmed by 2 bases and J by 6 bases, leaving 9 bases between them. The CDR3 DNA reads as TGTGCCACCAGTGATTCGGGGAGACATGAAAAACTGTTTTTT. Protein product: CATSDSGRHEKLFF.